A selection of T cell receptor beta chains follows, all from one sample in a study of shared clonotypes between healthy human individuals. Profiling relied on immunoSEQ multiplex PCR, and the TCRdb table lists in-frame clones only, not all of them. The sample records roughly 1.4 million clones, around 98.5% being singletons. Sequences were obtained from naive CD4+ T cells sorted from blood. The receptors stem from a man aged 25-45 years in good health. The CDR3 runs from the conserved cysteine through the conserved F or W.

J: TRBJ2-1
V: TRBV15
CDR3: CATSIYNEQFF

J: TRBJ2-1
V: TRBV7-9
CDR3: CASSTSGGSYNEQFF

J: TRBJ2-3
V: TRBV28
CDR3: CASSPGGGQGDTDTQYF

J: TRBJ1-1
V: TRBV27
CDR3: CASSILTGTAFF

J: TRBJ2-2
V: TRBV10-2
CDR3: CASSAIRTGGRGLTGELFF

J: TRBJ2-3
V: TRBV25-1
CDR3: CASSEGLADSTDTQYF

J: TRBJ2-7
V: TRBV7-6
CDR3: CASSFNRGEQYF

J: TRBJ2-1
V: TRBV10-3
CDR3: CAISQTGANNEQFF

J: TRBJ2-3
V: TRBV7-6
CDR3: CASSLVAGSTDTQYF

J: TRBJ2-1
V: TRBV25-1
CDR3: CASSELAGGPYNEQFF

J: TRBJ1-5
V: TRBV28
CDR3: CASSAPGGGQPQHF

J: TRBJ1-5
V: TRBV5-1
CDR3: CASSWGTGNNQPQHF

J: TRBJ2-3
V: TRBV4-2
CDR3: CASQRGASTDTQYF

J: TRBJ1-1
V: TRBV28
CDR3: CASSLFPEAFF

J: TRBJ1-1
V: TRBV6-4
CDR3: CASSAQLNTEAFF

J: TRBJ1-4
V: TRBV7-8
CDR3: CASSLSRAPVEKLFF

J: TRBJ1-3
V: TRBV30
CDR3: CAWGRGFSSGNTIYF

J: TRBJ1-4
V: TRBV2
CDR3: CASSAGGTAQGKLFF

J: TRBJ2-7
V: TRBV29-1
CDR3: CSVRGQGTYEQYF

J: TRBJ2-6
V: TRBV18
CDR3: CASSPYRAGQISSGANVLTF

J: TRBJ2-1
V: TRBV11-2
CDR3: CASTLSSGSYNEQFF

J: TRBJ2-1
V: TRBV5-4
CDR3: CASSVGLAGGPNEQFF

J: TRBJ1-2
V: TRBV6-6
CDR3: CASQNTGTDGYTF

J: TRBJ2-7
V: TRBV29-1
CDR3: CSVGGPYEQYF

J: TRBJ2-3
V: TRBV28
CDR3: CASSSPGLGVDTQYF

J: TRBJ1-1
V: TRBV28
CDR3: CASSSPGGDGAFF

J: TRBJ2-7
V: TRBV6-5
CDR3: CASTTSGTSVYEQYF

J: TRBJ2-2
V: TRBV7-6
CDR3: CASLPAGGYGELFF

J: TRBJ2-7
V: TRBV6-5
CDR3: CASSYRVSYEQYF

J: TRBJ2-7
V: TRBV10-3
CDR3: CASTTAEGWSYEQYF

J: TRBJ2-7
V: TRBV5-1
CDR3: CASSLVLAGKPYEQYF

J: TRBJ2-1
V: TRBV5-4
CDR3: CASSFWDRGRNEQFF